These 17 T cell receptor beta chains originate from one sample sequenced in a study of Ad26.COV2.S vaccination and SARS-CoV-2 variants. The treatment: some 19 received Ad26.COV2.S at low or high dose, single or two shots; 5 received placebo; per-sample allocation not given. All samples were drawn on day 63, counting from the first vaccine or placebo injection. Sequencing used immunoSEQ multiplex PCR; TCRdb keeps in-frame clones, though not all of them. The sample has 430,000 or so clones, approximately 89% seen once; the top ten hold roughly 2.5%. The material sequenced was peripheral blood, taken in a trial of Ad26.COV2.S vaccine versus placebo. The receptor source for this set is a person aged 18-65 years who received the Ad26.COV2.S COVID-19 vaccine or a placebo.

The V and J genes are TRBV5-4 and TRBJ2-1, with D possibly being TRBD1 (6 bases). The V and J ends lost 5 bases and 1 base respectively, with 13 bases between them. The length of the CDR3 is 15 residues. Germline CDR1 and CDR2: SGHNT and YYREEE (reference sequence). This CDR3 is CASRLDSRSYNEQFF. CDR3 DNA: TGTGCCAGCAGACTGGACAGCCGATCCTACAATGAGCAGTTCTTC.

V gene TRBV6-1 combines with J gene TRBJ1-5; D gene uncertain. CDR1 and CDR2 from the germline V gene are MNHNS and SASEGT. This CDR3 is 16 amino acids long. V shed 4 bases and J shed 2 bases, with 15 bases lying between them. CDR3 loop: CASSAEVPWGNQPQHF. DNA of the CDR3: TGTGCCAGCAGTGCCGAGGTGCCGTGGGGCAATCAGCCCCAGCATTTT.

The V gene is TRBV5-6, the J gene TRBJ1-3; tentatively, D is TRBD1 (6 bases). Trimming pared 4 bases from V and 4 bases from J, leaving 15 bases between. Germline-derived CDR1 and CDR2 are SGHDT and YYEEEE. The CDR3 consists of 15 residues. The CDR3 bases are TGTGCCAGCAGCCGGTGGGGGGCCTTCGGAAACACCATATATTTT. This encodes CASSRWGAFGNTIYF.

The chain is built from TRBV3-1 (or the pseudogene TRBV3-2) and TRBJ2-3; D is perhaps TRBD1 (6 bases). The V end lost 1 base, the J end lost 3 bases, and 11 bases lay between the germline ends. The CDR3 has 15 residues. Germline lookup yields CDR1 LGHDT and CDR2 YNNKEL (reference sequence). DNA for the CDR3: TGTGCCAGCAGCCAAGGCACAGGGAGAACAGATACGCAGTATTTT. Translated, it gives CASSQGTGRTDTQYF.

The chain couples TRBV4-3 to TRBJ1-2; maybe TRBD1 (6 bases). Deletions cut 0 bases from V and 8 bases from J, with 19 bases between. This CDR3 comprises 16 residues. The germline V gene encodes CDR1 LGHNA and CDR2 YSLEER. The CDR3, as DNA: TGCGCCAGCAGCCAAGATTCGTTGGGGGCCCGGGTGGGCTACACCTTC. Its translation: CASSQDSLGARVGYTF.

Comments on this clone: A junction end diverges from the germline sequence, so it may reflect a read error. The V call is TRBV11-3, the J call TRBJ1-1; D is ambiguous. Germline V gives CDR1 SGHNT, CDR2 YENEEA. CDR3 length: 14 amino acids. The DNA of the CDR3 is TGTGCCAGCAGCGTAGAAGGGAGGAACACTGAAGCTTTCTTT. It translates to CASSVEGRNTEAFF.

The chain uses TRBV6-1 and TRBJ1-5, with D possibly matching TRBD1 (5 bases). V dropped 1 base and J dropped 5 bases, with 12 bases sitting between them. Germline values: CDR1 MNHNS, CDR2 SASEGT. The CDR3 covers 15 residues. For the CDR3, the DNA is TGTGCCAGCAGTGAAGACCGGCAGGGCCATCAGCCCCAGCATTTT. Translating it yields CASSEDRQGHQPQHF.

The gene calls are TRBV7-2 and TRBJ1-5, with TRBD1 matching over 7 bases. The V and J ends lost 2 bases and 5 bases, in that order; junction bases with no gene match: 6. CDR1 SGHTA and CDR2 FQGNSA come from the germline V gene. The CDR3 contains 15 residues. CDR3 nucleotide sequence: TGTGCCAGCAGCTTAACGGGGACAGCCTATCAGCCCCAGCATTTT. The encoded protein is CASSLTGTAYQPQHF.

The V and J genes are TRBV18 and TRBJ2-3; D gene ambiguous. The germline CDR1 and CDR2 sequences are KGHSH and LQKENI. Deletions cut 3 bases from V and 1 base from J, with 8 bases between. This CDR3 is 14 amino acids long. The CDR3 nucleotides are TGTGCCAGCTCACCTTCGCCCGGCACAGATACGCAGTATTTT. This encodes CASSPSPGTDTQYF.

This chain links TRBV2 with TRBJ2-1; D call uncertain. The germline V and J ends were trimmed by 4 bases and 9 bases, with 10 bases remaining between them. Germline V CDR1 and CDR2: SNHLY, FYNNEI. The CDR3 is made up of 12 amino acids. The CDR3 is CASSGYSSEQFF. The CDR3 DNA sequence: TGTGCCAGCAGTGGGTATAGCAGTGAGCAGTTCTTC.

This CDR3 reads CASSSSGVGARSYEQYF. The CDR3 coding sequence is TGTGCCAGCAGTTCTTCCGGGGTGGGAGCCCGGTCCTACGAGCAGTACTTC. The chain joins TRBV28 to TRBJ2-7, with D perhaps TRBD2 (5 bases). The CDR3 is 17 amino acids. V lost 4 bases and J lost 1, with 20 bases in between. Germline CDR1 is MDHEN and CDR2 is SYDVKM.

The chain recombines TRBV3-1 (or the pseudogene TRBV3-2) with TRBJ1-2, with TRBD1 identical over 7 bases. V was pared by 1 base and J by 6 bases, with 5 bases of the junction left unmatched. The CDR3 has 14 amino acids. The germline gives CDR1 LGHDT, CDR2 YNNKEL (reference sequence). The CDR3 here is CASSQGDRDHGYTF. Written as DNA, the CDR3 is TGTGCCAGCAGCCAAGGCGACAGGGATCATGGCTACACCTTC.

This rearrangement joins TRBV24-1 to TRBJ2-5; a possible D gene is TRBD1 (5 bases). The CDR3 runs to 13 residues. Trimming removed 6 bases at V and 5 bases at J, with 12 bases between. CDR1 is KGHDR, CDR2 SFDVKD, per germline. The CDR3 spells CATSYRGRETQYF. In DNA, the CDR3 is TGTGCCACCAGTTATAGGGGCCGGGAGACCCAGTACTTC.

The V call is TRBV19, the J call TRBJ2-5; maybe TRBD2 (7 bases). The V end was cut by 6 bases, the J end by 5 bases, with 16 bases between. Germline assignment: CDR1 LNHDA and CDR2 SQIVND (reference sequence). The CDR3 contains 14 residues. CDR3: CASSLGGVRETQYF. As DNA, the CDR3 is TGTGCCAGTAGCCTAGGGGGGGTACGCGAGACCCAGTACTTC.

The chain combines TRBV12-3 or TRBV12-4 with TRBJ1-2, with D maybe TRBD1 (5 bases). This CDR3 has 13 residues. Trimming left V 5 bases short and J 8 bases short, with 15 bases between. The CDR3 here is CASSTSRDSGYTF. The CDR3 nucleotides read TGTGCCAGCAGTACCAGCCGGGACTCCGGCTACACCTTC.

The gene calls are TRBV9 and TRBJ2-1; a possible D gene is TRBD1 (5 bases). Trimming took 4 bases from V and 4 from J, leaving 18 bases between them. CDR3 length: 16 amino acids. Germline V gene data show CDR1 as SGDLS and CDR2 as YYNGEE. The CDR3 here is CASSPTASPKYNEQFF. DNA of the CDR3: TGTGCCAGCAGCCCGACAGCCTCCCCCAAATACAATGAGCAGTTCTTC.

The chain recombines TRBV5-1 with TRBJ2-7, with D perhaps TRBD2 (5 bases). From germline, CDR1 is SGHRS and CDR2 YFSETQ. The CDR3 is 14 amino acids. V gave up 0 bases and J gave up 1 base, with 8 bases separating them. In DNA, the CDR3 is TGCGCCAGCAGCTTGGTGGACTGGTCCTACGAGCAGTACTTC. It codes for CASSLVDWSYEQYF.